One and the same sample provided the 2 T cell receptor beta chains below, sequenced in a study of blood T cell repertoires in COVID-19. Here immunoSEQ multiplex PCR was the method, and the copy in TCRdb shows in-frame clones only, minus some. The sample has 100,000 to 150,000 clones; roughly four fifths are singletons. The specimen sequenced was PBMCs or T cells enriched from blood (not recorded which). Receptors were obtained from a man in his forties with acute COVID-19.

The CDR3 DNA reads TGTGCCAGCAGTAGACAGGGAGAAGATACGCAGTATTTT. The encoded protein is CASSRQGEDTQYF. This sequence joins TRBV25-1 and TRBJ2-3, with TRBD1 identical over 7 bases. J gave up 5 bases and V 5 bases, and 4 bases lay outside the gene matches. The CDR3 runs 13 residues. CDR1 and CDR2 from the germline V gene are MGHDK and SYGVNS. The full variable domain, rest sourced from reference TRBV25-1 and TRBJ2-3, is EADIYQTPRYLVIGTGKKITLECSQTMGHDKMYWYQQDPGMELHLIHYSYGVNSTEKGDLSSESTVSRIRTEHFPLTLESARPSHTSQYLCASSRQGEDTQYFGPGTRLTVL.

V gene TRBV5-5 combines with J gene TRBJ2-1; TRBD1 agrees at 9 bases. V was pared by 5 bases and J by 8 bases, with 11 bases of the junction left unmatched. The CDR3 runs to 15 residues. Per the germline V gene, CDR1 is SGHKS and CDR2 is YYEKEE (reference sequence). The CDR3 here is CASRKQGAGKDEQFF. CDR3 nucleotides: TGTGCCAGCAGGAAACAGGGGGCTGGAAAGGATGAGCAGTTCTTC.